This T cell receptor (beta chain) comes out of a study of T cell responses to AZD1222 COVID-19 vaccine (dated by TCRdb to the early 2020s). Context from the whole study: Because spike-specific TCR depth and breadth did not differ between the two schedules, AZD1222 recipients who got a second dose at roughly 4 weeks were pooled with those who got a second dose at roughly 12 weeks. Trial participants were enrolled into age subgroups of 18-55, 56-69 and 70-plus years, which contained about 150, 28 and 57 TCR-sequenced participants, respectively. A total of about 230 trial participants underwent TCR sequencing, of whom around 200 received two doses of AZD1222 and 26 received two doses of the MenACWY control vaccine.

The time point label here, explained by the study, means: baseline before first vaccination. The vaccinee samples were drawn from two UK trials, COV001 and COV002, one of which was a single-blind randomized controlled phase 2/3 trial testing AZD1222 (ChAdOx1 nCoV-19) in healthy adults. For TCRbeta chain sequencing, PBMC samples from trial participants were taken at day 0 and at day 28 after the second dose. Points the paper makes about the study in general: Because no samples from the day 14 peak response were available, repertoires could be characterized only after the peak T cell response. The whole spike protein was spanned by vaccine-associated CD4 TCRs, and dominant responses were seen in regions 160-218 and 743-854. Participants were mostly white British, with more females than males. The authors suggested clonal diversity may have been underestimated. Conclusions about previously exposed vaccinees are limited because only 5 or 6 AZD1222 recipients were SARS-CoV-2 seropositive at baseline. Epitopes outside the regions mutated in the B.1.351 and B.1.1.7 variants were reportedly recognized by nearly half of the unique spike-specific TCRs. The 56-69-year group was small, and its depth increase did not reach significance, likely because of low power. After two AZD1222 doses, both the breadth and the depth of spike-specific TCRs were significantly higher than at day 0 and than in MenACWY recipients.

The CDR3 regions of human TCRbeta chains were analyzed by immunosequencing. The source study handled its data this way. TCRs in the repertoires were compared against a reference library of SARS-CoV-2-specific TCRs that had been generated with the MIRA antigen-specificity platform. Breadth was defined as the fraction of unique TCRs that were SARS-CoV-2-associated, and depth was defined as the fraction of total T cells that were SARS-CoV-2-associated. Using the MIRA data, every spike-specific TCR was mapped to the spike region that the TCR reacted to and assigned to either a CD4 or a CD8 class. Log10-transformed breadth and depth values were compared by one-way ANOVA with Sidak's multiple comparisons tests. TCRdb holds this immuneACCESS table with in-frame rearrangements only. Some clones are missing; in checked studies, unresolved V genes explain under half, and the rest has no known cause. That table furnishes V, J and clone size, whereas the DNA furnished D and trimming. The sample contains more than 100,000 clones, 85% to 95% of them found a single time. 5% to 5.5% of the sample rests with the top ten.

Details on this clone: No antigen is known for it. A much bigger clone sits one base away, suggesting this may be a read error.

The germline V gene specifies WSHSY as CDR1 and SAAADI as CDR2. The CDR3 measures 14 amino acids from cysteine to phenylalanine. Solely the CDR3 DNA is kept, with 42 bases framed from the first base. Rearrangement joined TRBV10-2 to TRBJ1-5; the D gene identity is not certain. This receptor was obtained from an adult in good health. Sequences were derived from peripheral blood, sampled on day 0 of AZD1222 vaccination. CDR3 sequence: CASCDAGSSQPQHF. The DNA reads TGCGCCAGCTGTGACGCCGGGAGCTCTCAGCCCCAGCATTTT.